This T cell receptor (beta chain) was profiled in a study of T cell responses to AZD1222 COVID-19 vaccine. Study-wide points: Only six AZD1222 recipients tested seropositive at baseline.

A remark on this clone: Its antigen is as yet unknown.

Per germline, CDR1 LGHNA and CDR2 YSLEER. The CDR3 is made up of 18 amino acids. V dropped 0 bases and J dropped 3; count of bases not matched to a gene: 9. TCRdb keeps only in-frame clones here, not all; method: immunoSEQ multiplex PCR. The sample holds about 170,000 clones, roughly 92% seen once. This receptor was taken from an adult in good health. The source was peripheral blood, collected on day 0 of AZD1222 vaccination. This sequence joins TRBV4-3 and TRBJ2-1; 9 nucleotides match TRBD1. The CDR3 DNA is TGCGCCAGCAGCCAAGAGTTATCCGGGACAGGGCACTACAATGAGCAGTTCTTC. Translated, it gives CASSQELSGTGHYNEQFF.